This T cell receptor (beta chain) was sequenced during a study of graft-versus-host responses after intestinal transplantation. About this clone itself: Its antigen is unidentified.

Only in-frame clones appear in the TCRdb table, and some are missing; sequencing was by immunoSEQ multiplex PCR. Of approximately 80,000 clones detected, roughly nine tenths appear once; the ten largest clones hold roughly 0.32%. General study points: Investigators detected GvH clones in recipient marrow, with some emerging earlier in ileum or blood. Early after transplant, HvG clones declined as circulating GvH clones peaked. Allografts from individuals with graft-donor T cell macrochimerism displayed high graft-versus-host to host-versus-graft clonal ratios.

Germline lookup yields CDR1 MNHEY and CDR2 SVGAGI. The V gene end was trimmed by 6 bases and the J gene end by 5 bases; junction bases not matched to a gene: 8. The CDR3 runs to 15 residues. This clonotype originated in a human donor who received an intestinal transplant. The V call is TRBV6-5, the J call TRBJ2-5; 11 nucleotides line up with TRBD1. The sequencing used unstimulated CD4+ T cells sorted from spleen or lymph node cells, collected before intestinal transplant. CDR3 sequence: CASSTGQGARETQYF. The CDR3 nucleotides are TGTGCCAGCAGCACCGGACAGGGGGCTAGGGAGACCCAGTACTTC.